These 32 T cell receptor beta chains share one sample of origin, sequenced in a study of glioma-infiltrating T cells after dendritic cell vaccination. Time point defined: after dendritic cell vaccination, including at tumor progression/relapse. Sequencing was performed with immunoSEQ multiplex PCR; in TCRdb, only in-frame clones are kept and a portion is missing. The data contain about 65,000 clones, approximately 86% of them singletons. The sample was blood, taken after dendritic cell vaccination. The receptors come from a human donor with glioblastoma.

The CDR3: CASSPGLAYNEQFF. For the CDR3, the DNA is TGTGCCAGCAGCCCGGGACTAGCCTACAATGAGCAGTTCTTC. J is TRBJ2-1 and V is TRBV7-2; 8 nucleotides agree with TRBD2. The CDR3 sequence is 14 residues long. With V trimmed by 5 bases and J by 2 bases, 2 bases remained unmatched. Germline V gene data show CDR1 as SGHTA and CDR2 as FQGNSA.

In the case of this clone: One junction end disagrees with the germline gene, perhaps due to a read error. Additional DNA sequences in this sample encode the identical CDR3. This chain links TRBV15 with TRBJ1-2; D is unresolved. CDR1 and CDR2 (germline): LNHNV, YYDKDF (reference sequence). The CDR3 has 13 amino acids. The CDR3 coding sequence is TGCGCCACCAGCAGAGATGAGGAGAGGGGCTACACCTTC. It translates to CATSRDEERGYTF.

The chain recombines TRBV11-3 with TRBJ2-3; 11 bases are shared with TRBD2. The germline V gene encodes CDR1 SGHNT and CDR2 YENEEA. The junction had 19 bases not matched to a gene; V was cut back by 5 bases and J by 3 bases. CDR3 length: 20 amino acids. CDR3 in DNA: TGTGCCAGCAGCCTACCTCCAAGACTAGCGGGACCGACGGGGACAGATACGCAGTATTTT. Its translation: CASSLPPRLAGPTGTDTQYF. Full variable domain (missing parts from reference TRBV11-3 and TRBJ2-3): EAGVVQSPRYKIIEKKQPVAFWCNPISGHNTLYWYLQNLGQGPELLIRYENEEAVDDSQLPKDRFSAERLKGVDSTLKIQPAELGDSAVYLCASSLPPRLAGPTGTDTQYFGPGTRLTVL.

The chain combines TRBV27 with TRBJ1-5; TRBD1 aligns across 7 bases. V shed 5 bases and J 6 bases; nucleotides not matched to a gene: 7. This CDR3 spans 14 amino acids. CDR1 is MNHEY, CDR2 SMNVEV, per germline (reference sequence). The CDR3 is CASSPGTVRQPQHF. CDR3 in DNA: TGTGCCAGCAGTCCCGGGACAGTTCGTCAGCCCCAGCATTTT.

The chain joins TRBV10-2 to TRBJ2-7; 7 bases are shared with TRBD1. In germline, CDR1 is WSHSY, CDR2 SAAADI. This CDR3 is 12 amino acids long. With 6 bases clipped from V and 6 bases from J, the junction kept 5 bases outside the gene matches. The chain's CDR3 is CASRSRGIEQYF. CDR3 DNA: TGCGCCAGCAGATCCAGGGGGATCGAGCAGTACTTC.

The CDR3 DNA is TGTGCCAGCAGTGAAGCGCGGGTCAGTAATTCACCCCTCCACTTT. Its protein is CASSEARVSNSPLHF. This chain uses TRBV2 with TRBJ1-6; no definite D call. The CDR3 length is 15 residues. Per germline, CDR1 SNHLY and CDR2 FYNNEI. Trimming took 0 bases from V and 6 from J, leaving 9 bases between them.

The gene calls are TRBV2 and TRBJ1-5; D perhaps matches TRBD1 (6 bases). The V end was cut by 6 bases, the J end by 6 bases, with 24 bases between. The CDR3 loop spans 17 amino acids. CDR1 and CDR2 (germline): SNHLY, FYNNEI. CDR3 DNA sequence: TGTGCCAGCAGCCTCCCTCTGGGGGGGGCAGGGAGTCAGCCCCAGCATTTT. It specifies CASSLPLGGAGSQPQHF.

The chain links TRBV10-3 to TRBJ2-5, with a weak D call TRBD2 (5 bases). Germline CDR1 is ENHRY and CDR2 is SYGVKD. With 3 bases removed from V and 7 bases from J, the gap between germline ends came to 6 bases. This CDR3 is 11 amino acids long. CDR3: CAISDSGTQYF. In DNA form, the CDR3 reads TGTGCCATCAGTGACAGCGGGACCCAGTACTTC.

CDR3 coding DNA: TGTGCCAGCAGCTTGGCGGATGGCAGGTTCGACGGCAATGAGCAGTTCTTC. Amino acids: CASSLADGRFDGNEQFF. The J gene is TRBJ2-1, the V gene TRBV5-6; no reliable D call. Germline V gene lookup returns CDR1 SGHDT and CDR2 YYEEEE. This CDR3 region has 17 residues. V was trimmed by 0 bases and J by 6 bases, leaving 19 bases between them.

The chain uses TRBV6-4 and TRBJ2-3; 14 bases fit TRBD2. After removal of 6 bases from V and 4 bases from J, the junction contained 3 bases not matched to a gene. The length of the CDR3 is 15 residues. Per germline, CDR1 MRHNA and CDR2 SNTAGT. CDR3 coding DNA: TGTGCCAGCAGGGGACTAGCGGGAGCGGCAGATACGCAGTATTTT. This encodes CASRGLAGAADTQYF.

This sequence joins TRBV7-2 and TRBJ2-6; the D is unclear. Germline-derived CDR1 and CDR2 are SGHTA and FQGNSA. The CDR3 extends over 16 amino acids. The V end lost 5 bases, the J end lost 4 bases, and 15 bases lay between the germline ends. For the CDR3, the DNA is TGTGCCAGCAGCACCCGACTTGTCGCAGGGGCCAACGTCCTGACTTTC. Protein sequence: CASSTRLVAGANVLTF. The whole variable domain, filled in from reference TRBV7-2 and TRBJ2-6, reads GAGVSQSPSNKVTEKGKDVELRCDPISGHTALYWYRQSLGQGLEFLIYFQGNSAPDKSGLPSDRFSAERTGGSVSTLTIQRTQQEDSAVYLCASSTRLVAGANVLTFGAGSRLTVL.

The CDR3 DNA is TGCGCCAGCAGCTTCCGGGACAGGGGTGCAGATACGCAGTATTTT. Residues: CASSFRDRGADTQYF. The chain uses TRBV5-1 and TRBJ2-3, with 10 positions matching TRBD1. The J segment lost 4 bases and the V segment lost 2 bases, leaving 4 bases of the junction unmatched. CDR3 size: 15 residues. Germline CDR1 SGHRS, CDR2 YFSETQ.

The chain combines TRBV6-5 with TRBJ2-6; D is perhaps TRBD2 (6 bases). The CDR3 totals 16 residues. The germline CDR1 and CDR2 sequences are MNHEY and SVGAGI. Trimming removed 3 bases from V and 2 bases from J, with 11 bases in between. CDR3 region: CASSYSGGAGANVLTF. In DNA form, the CDR3 reads TGTGCCAGCAGTTATAGTGGAGGGGCTGGGGCCAACGTCCTGACTTTC.

The chain joins TRBV19 to TRBJ2-7, with D perhaps matching TRBD1 (6 bases). Germline V gene lookup returns CDR1 LNHDA and CDR2 SQIVND (reference sequence). The length of the CDR3 is 13 residues. The V end lost 3 bases, the J end lost 4 bases, and 10 bases lay between the germline ends. The CDR3 DNA reads as TGTGCCAGTAGTATCACCCAGGGGTACGAGCAGTACTTC. This translates into CASSITQGYEQYF.

This rearrangement joins TRBV18 to TRBJ1-1; 12 nucleotides match TRBD1. Per germline, CDR1 KGHSH and CDR2 LQKENI. This CDR3 is 20 amino acids long. V shed 6 bases and J 0 bases; nucleotides not matched to a gene: 17. CDR3: CASSLVPGQGAPEMNTEAFF. In DNA, the CDR3 is TGTGCCAGCTCCCTCGTCCCGGGACAGGGGGCGCCGGAAATGAACACTGAAGCTTTCTTT.

The rearrangement joins TRBV30 to TRBJ2-1, with D perhaps TRBD2 (6 bases). The CDR3 is 15 residues long. The ends were cut back, 0 bases at V and 0 bases at J, with 9 bases in the middle. From germline, CDR1 is GTSNPN and CDR2 SVGIG (reference sequence). As DNA, the CDR3 is TGTGCCTGGAGTGTGGGGGGTAGCTCCTACAATGAGCAGTTCTTC. Its protein product is CAWSVGGSSYNEQFF.

The chain has TRBV7-2 and TRBJ2-2; no clear D gene. V gave up 2 bases and J gave up 4 bases, with 11 bases separating them. Germline values: CDR1 SGHTA, CDR2 FQGNSA. CDR3 length: 15 amino acids. The DNA for the CDR3 is TGTGCCAGCAGCTTAACCGACATCGTCACCGGGGAGCTGTTTTTT. Translated, it gives CASSLTDIVTGELFF.

With regard to this clone: A junction boundary mismatches the germline segment, possibly from a read error. The CDR3 spells CASSQDSGTGLDGCTF. CDR3 sequence (DNA): TGTGCCAGCAGCCAAGATTCCGGGACAGGGTTGGATGGCTGCACCTTC. The genes are TRBV4-2 and TRBJ1-2, with 9 bases fitting TRBD1. The germline gives CDR1 LGHNA, CDR2 YNFKEQ. The CDR3 is 16 amino acids.

The chain carries TRBV4-3 and TRBJ2-1; D is perhaps TRBD2 (5 bases). The CDR3 loop spans 13 amino acids. V shed 4 bases and J shed 2 bases, with 6 bases lying between them. Per germline, CDR1 LGHNA and CDR2 YSLEER. This CDR3 reads CASSRAAYNEQFF. The CDR3 region has the DNA TGCGCCAGCAGCCGAGCGGCCTACAATGAGCAGTTCTTC.

This sequence joins TRBV5-4 and TRBJ2-2; 9 bases align to TRBD2. This CDR3 is 16 amino acids long. V was clipped by 4 bases and J by 3 bases; unmatched bases: 7. The V gene's germline CDR1 is SGHNT and CDR2 YYREEE (reference sequence). The CDR3 nucleotides are TGTGCCAGCAGCCCGTGGGCGGGAGGGGACACCGGGGAGCTGTTTTTT. Translating gives CASSPWAGGDTGELFF.

This chain links TRBV7-9 with TRBJ2-1, with D tentatively TRBD2 (6 bases). This CDR3 has 16 amino acids. Germline V gene sequence: CDR1 SEHNR, CDR2 FQNEAQ (reference sequence). The germline V and J ends were trimmed by 4 bases and 10 bases, with 23 bases remaining between them. CDR3 DNA sequence: TGTGCCAGCAGCTCCAGCCCGCCGAAACTAGCAAGCGAGCAGTTCTTC. Protein sequence: CASSSSPPKLASEQFF.

This chain connects TRBV6-5 to TRBJ2-7; 9 bases align to TRBD1. Germline V gene lookup returns CDR1 MNHEY and CDR2 SVGAGI. With 6 bases clipped from V and 2 bases from J, the junction kept 2 bases outside the gene matches. The CDR3 runs to 13 residues. The DNA for the CDR3 is TGTGCCAGCAGGGGGACAGGGACCTACGAGCAGTACTTC. As protein: CASRGTGTYEQYF.

This rearrangement joins TRBV11-2 to TRBJ1-1; D ambiguous. Germline loops: CDR1 SGHAT, CDR2 FQNNGV. The CDR3 runs to 14 residues. Between the trimmed V and J ends, which lost 5 bases and 1 base, there was a span of 11 bases. The CDR3 sequence is CASSPSPGNTEAFF. The CDR3 DNA follows: TGTGCCAGCAGCCCGAGTCCAGGGAACACTGAAGCTTTCTTT. Using reference TRBV11-2 and TRBJ1-1 for the parts outside the CDR3, the full variable domain is EAGVAQSPRYKIIEKRQSVAFWCNPISGHATLYWYQQILGQGPKLLIQFQNNGVVDDSQLPKDRFSAERLKGVDSTLKIQPAKLEDSAVYLCASSPSPGNTEAFFGQGTRLTVV.

In nucleotides, the CDR3 is TGTGCCAGCTCACCACGCGGAGAGGGCTACGAGCAGTACTTC. This gives the protein CASSPRGEGYEQYF. The chain carries TRBV18 and TRBJ2-7, with D maybe TRBD2 (5 bases). This CDR3 is 14 amino acids long. Germline V gene sequence: CDR1 KGHSH, CDR2 LQKENI. V lost 1 base to trimming and J lost 3 bases, with 10 bases between them.

Written as DNA, the CDR3 is TGTGCCAGCAGCCCCCGGACAGGGGGAATGAACACTGAAGCTTTCTTT. The encoded protein is CASSPRTGGMNTEAFF. V gene TRBV7-8 combines with J gene TRBJ1-1; 10 positions agree with TRBD1. The germline gives CDR1 SGHVS, CDR2 FQNEAQ. V was pared by 5 bases and J by 0 bases, with 6 bases of the junction left unmatched. This CDR3 has 16 amino acids.

The V gene is TRBV30, the J gene TRBJ1-1; TRBD1 agrees at 8 bases. Germline V gene data show CDR1 as GTSNPN and CDR2 as SVGIG (reference sequence). The CDR3 spans 14 residues. The CDR3 is CAYESGQGWTEAFF. The CDR3 DNA reads as TGTGCTTACGAGTCAGGACAGGGATGGACTGAAGCTTTCTTT.

The rearrangement links TRBV2 to TRBJ2-1; a weak D match, TRBD2 (6 bases). CDR1 and CDR2 from the germline V gene are SNHLY and FYNNEI. V shed 6 bases and J shed 8 bases, with 14 bases lying between them. The CDR3 loop spans 13 amino acids. CDR3 region: CASRRGSRDEQFF. In DNA, the CDR3 is TGTGCCAGCAGACGGGGGTCCAGGGATGAGCAGTTCTTC.

With respect to this clone: The same CDR3 can be traced to other DNA sequences in this sample. This chain links TRBV21-1 with TRBJ1-6; the D call of TRBD1 is as the table states it, not checked on the DNA. TRBV21-1 is marked as a pseudogene. The CDR3 length is 17 residues. DNA for the CDR3: TGTGCCAGCAGCAAAGGGAGAAGGGACAGGAAGGATTCCCCCCTCCACTTT. This encodes CASSKGRRDRKDSPLHF.

This CDR3 reads CAWRNQGTGSQPQHF. The CDR3 DNA reads as TGTGCCTGGAGGAACCAGGGGACAGGTTCTCAGCCCCAGCATTTT. The chain uses TRBV30 and TRBJ1-5, with TRBD1 identical over 8 bases. V dropped 3 bases and J dropped 6; count of bases not matched to a gene: 10. The CDR3 contains 15 residues. The germline CDR1 and CDR2 sequences are GTSNPN and SVGIG (reference sequence).

This rearrangement joins TRBV12-5 to TRBJ2-7; 7 nucleotides line up with TRBD1. Germline values: CDR1 LGHNT, CDR2 FRNRAP. Trimming removed 2 bases from V and 4 bases from J; junction bases left unmatched: 8. This CDR3 comprises 15 residues. CDR3 DNA sequence: TGTGCTAGTGGTTTGCAACGCGGCAGGGGGTACGAGCAGTACTTC. This gives the protein CASGLQRGRGYEQYF.

The genes are TRBV25-1 and TRBJ2-7; TRBD2 agrees at 9 bases. This CDR3 comprises 15 residues. Germline-derived CDR1 and CDR2 are MGHDK and SYGVNS. J lost 3 bases, V lost 2 bases, and 5 bases had no gene match. The CDR3 is CASSEALAGYYEQYF. The DNA for the CDR3 is TGTGCCAGCAGTGAAGCGCTAGCGGGGTACTACGAGCAGTACTTC.

The CDR3 loop is CASRLTASTNEKLFF. The CDR3 nucleotides are TGTGCCAGCAGATTGACAGCCTCAACTAATGAAAAACTGTTTTTT. The chain uses TRBV2 and TRBJ1-4, with a possible D match to TRBD1 (5 bases). This CDR3 has 15 residues. Trimming removed 6 bases at V and 0 bases at J, with 11 bases between. Per germline, CDR1 SNHLY and CDR2 FYNNEI. Supplemented by reference TRBV2 and TRBJ1-4, the full variable domain reads EPEVTQTPSHQVTQMGQEVILRCVPISNHLYFYWYRQILGQKVEFLVSFYNNEISEKSEIFDDQFSVERPDGSNFTLKIRSTKLEDSAMYFCASRLTASTNEKLFFGSGTQLSVL.